This T cell receptor beta chain was sequenced in a study of shared clonotypes between healthy human individuals. Study overall: Per donor, three plates held CD4 naive cells, three held CD4 memory, two held CD8 naive and one held CD8 memory.

Study conclusions and caveats: What naive subsets generally showed was a larger estimated richness than memory subsets showed.

The CDR3 length is 13 residues. Trimming took 0 bases from V and 6 from J, leaving 6 bases between them. Germline-derived CDR1 and CDR2 are SGHNT and YENEEA. As concerns this clone: What it recognizes is unknown.

The repertoire was sequenced with immunoSEQ multiplex PCR; TCRdb's copy has only in-frame clones and lacks some. The sample contains about 2 million clones, roughly 94% of which appear only once. Source material: naive CD4+ T cells sorted from blood. Subset defined: CD45RA+ positively selected. The gene calls are TRBV11-3 and TRBJ2-1; D is uncertain. The receptor was isolated from a man younger than 35 in good health. CDR3 sequence reads: CASSLDRANEQFF. DNA of the CDR3: TGTGCCAGCAGCTTAGATAGGGCCAATGAGCAGTTCTTC. Combining the CDR3 with reference TRBV11-3 and TRBJ2-1 gives the whole variable domain EAGVVQSPRYKIIEKKQPVAFWCNPISGHNTLYWYLQNLGQGPELLIRYENEEAVDDSQLPKDRFSAERLKGVDSTLKIQPAELGDSAVYLCASSLDRANEQFFGPGTRLTVL.